This TCR beta chain was captured in a study of blood T cell repertoires in COVID-19 (dated by TCRdb to the early 2020s). About the investigation overall: Samples covering the acute and convalescent phases of COVID-19 were provided by collaborators in the United States, Italy and Spain. The material from the prospective study consisted of cDNA or gDNA derived from T cells, B-cell-depleted T cells, or PBMCs. Subjects who had been exposed to COVID-19, were actively infected with it, or had recovered from it provided the deeply sampled blood TCRbeta repertoires that made up the dataset. The repertoires were made available in a free public database intended to serve as a resource for research on the immune response to SARS-CoV-2. Samples were obtained from the ongoing ImmuneRACE study (first 160 participants) and from 1,254 subjects provided by 6 global collaborators. Sample metadata almost always included a de-identified subject ID, COVID-19 status, age in years and sex. Where available, HLA class I and class II types were obtained from metadata supplied by the sample provider rather than from assay-based typing.

As to this clone: The target of this receptor is not known. Per-base qualities were not stored, and no clone one base away is much larger.

The germline V gene yields MDHEN for CDR1 and SYDVKM for CDR2. The CDR3 measures 15 amino acids from cysteine to phenylalanine. This entry keeps only the CDR3 DNA: 45 bases, framed from base 1. V is reduced by 4 bases and J by 3 bases, leaving a spacing of 16 bases between them. The immunoSEQ Assay, a bias-controlled multiplex PCR, was used to amplify TCRbeta CDR3 regions from genomic DNA. Per the original workflow: Within the assay, amplification of reference gene primers was used to estimate how many nucleated cells each sample contained. To quantify the absolute abundance of each unique TCRbeta CDR3 rearrangement, sequence reads were collapsed and filtered. For each sample, productive Simpson clonality was calculated as the square root of Simpson's diversity index over productive rearrangements. TCRdb obtained this table from immuneACCESS and retained in-frame rearrangements with V and J assigned. These tables miss some clones; where compared with another copy, unresolved V genes account for less than half of the shortfall, and the remainder is unexplained. From that table come the V and J calls and clone size; the DNA was used to work out D and trimming. This sample lists roughly 150,000 clones; 80% were detected once. Roughly 0.56% of the sample is taken by the ten largest.

Collaborating institutions collected whole blood in K2EDTA tubes following their own protocols. For TCRbeta analysis, collaborator samples were shipped as frozen whole blood, as isolated PBMCs, or as DNA extracted from either sample type. Study-wide conclusions, independent of this receptor: Clinical and demographic metadata were provided uncurated, with the amount varying by source and participant.

This sequence uses TRBV28 and TRBJ2-7; the best D guess is TRBD2, with 6 bases matching. This TCR was sampled from a man in his 60s with acute or convalescent COVID-19. Sequencing input: peripheral blood. The DNA sequence is given as TGTGCCAGCAGTTCCTCCGGGACTTCTCTCTACGAGCAGTACTTC. Translated, it gives CASSSSGTSLYEQYF. This CDR3, with the reference TRBV28 and TRBJ2-7 proteins standing in past its ends, gives the full variable domain DVKVTQSSRYLVKRTGEKVFLECVQDMDHENMFWYRQDPGLGLRLIYFSYDVKMKEKGDIPEGYSVSREKKERFSLILESASTNQTSMYLCASSSSGTSLYEQYFGPGTRLTVT.